This record covers a single T cell receptor beta chain. RNA transcripts were the template for amplifying TCR beta CDR3 regions. Researchers ran a first-round RT-PCR on the TCR CDR3 using the HTBI primer set. In TCRdb, the multiplex PCR reads were re-called with MiXCR into one record per CDR3 protein. In the table there are some 600,000 distinct CDR3 sequences, just over 45% of which are singletons. The sample comes from a study of T cells in Graves' hyperthyroidism and ophthalmopathy. Newly diagnosed hyperthyroidism, duration under 2 months, in patients aged 18 to 65. The study based diagnoses on clinical symptoms, serum thyroxine and TRAb, thyroid ultrasound and orbital computed tomography. Germline CDR1 is SQVTM and CDR2 is ANQGSEA. V lost 7 bases and J lost 3, with 12 bases in between. This CDR3 spans 13 amino acids.

The chain combines TRBV29-1 with TRBJ1-4; D perhaps matches TRBD1 (5 bases). This clonotype was obtained from a woman aged 18-29 years with Graves' hyperthyroidism. Material: peripheral blood or thyroid tissue (not recorded which). For the CDR3, the DNA is TGCAGCGCAGGGAGTGGCTCTAATGAAAAACTGTTTTTT. Residues: CSAGSGSNEKLFF.